One T cell receptor (beta chain) is described in this entry. The antigen remains undetermined. The protocol was immunoSEQ multiplex PCR, while the TCRdb copy is restricted to in-frame clones and leaves out a portion. The sample carries fewer than 300,000 clones, roughly 93% recorded once. This entry comes from a study of T cell responses to AZD1222 COVID-19 vaccine. Study observations and caveats: Across spike, vaccine-associated CD4 TCRs were found, dominant at 160-218 and 743-854.

The germline CDR1 and CDR2 sequences are MNHEY and SMNVEV (reference sequence). The CDR3 is 15 amino acids. V was shortened by 0 bases and J by 4 bases, with 10 bases between the two germline ends. The sequence came from an adult in good health. The chain links TRBV27 to TRBJ2-1; D is tentatively TRBD1 or TRBD2 (5 bases each). The sequencing here drew on peripheral blood, taken on day 0 of AZD1222 vaccination. The chain's CDR3 is CASSLSSGGYNEQFF. The CDR3 DNA sequence: TGTGCCAGCAGTTTATCGAGTGGGGGATACAATGAGCAGTTCTTC.